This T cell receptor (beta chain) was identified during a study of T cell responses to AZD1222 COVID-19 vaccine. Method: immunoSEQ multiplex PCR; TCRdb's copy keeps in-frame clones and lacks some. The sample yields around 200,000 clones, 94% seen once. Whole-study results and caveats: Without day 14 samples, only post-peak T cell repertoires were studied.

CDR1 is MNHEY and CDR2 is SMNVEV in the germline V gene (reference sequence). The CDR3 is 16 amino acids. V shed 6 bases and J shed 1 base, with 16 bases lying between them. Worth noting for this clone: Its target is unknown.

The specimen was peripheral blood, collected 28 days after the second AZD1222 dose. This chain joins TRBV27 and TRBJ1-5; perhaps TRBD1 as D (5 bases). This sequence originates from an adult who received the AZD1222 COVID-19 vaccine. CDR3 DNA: TGTGCCAGCAGACCCGTCCAGGGAGGAAGCAATCAGCCCCAGCATTTT. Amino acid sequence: CASRPVQGGSNQPQHF.